Included here is one TCR beta chain sequence, with context. This clone was seen more than once but under ten times. It lacks a known antigen. Base qualities are not recorded, but no much larger clone differs from it by a single base. Per the germline V gene, MNHEY is the CDR1 and SVGEGT is the CDR2. A distance of 10 bases separates the germline ends of V and J, which lose 5 bases and 2 bases respectively. Measured from the cysteine to the phenylalanine, the CDR3 is 13 residues long. The retained sequence is limited to the CDR3, 39 bases, with the frame set at the first base. The sample is drawn from a study of control samples from healthy donors and cancer patients (dated by TCRdb to the early 2020s). Library creation used the immunoSEQ multiplex PCR assay. As stored in TCRdb, this immuneACCESS dataset retains in-frame rearrangements with V and J assigned. A fraction of the clones does not appear; measured against another copy, unresolved V genes explain less than half of the discrepancy, and the remainder lacks a known reason. The sample table lists approximately 180,000 clones, under 95% of them with a count of one. The ten top clones hold approximately 1.4% of the sample.

The chain uses TRBV6-2 or TRBV6-3 and TRBJ2-7, with a weak D call of TRBD2 (5 bases match). The source material was blood. This clonotype was obtained from a woman younger than 30 in good health. The CDR3 here reads CASSRTSTYEQYF. The DNA is as follows: TGTGCCAGCAGTAGGACTTCCACCTACGAGCAGTACTTC.